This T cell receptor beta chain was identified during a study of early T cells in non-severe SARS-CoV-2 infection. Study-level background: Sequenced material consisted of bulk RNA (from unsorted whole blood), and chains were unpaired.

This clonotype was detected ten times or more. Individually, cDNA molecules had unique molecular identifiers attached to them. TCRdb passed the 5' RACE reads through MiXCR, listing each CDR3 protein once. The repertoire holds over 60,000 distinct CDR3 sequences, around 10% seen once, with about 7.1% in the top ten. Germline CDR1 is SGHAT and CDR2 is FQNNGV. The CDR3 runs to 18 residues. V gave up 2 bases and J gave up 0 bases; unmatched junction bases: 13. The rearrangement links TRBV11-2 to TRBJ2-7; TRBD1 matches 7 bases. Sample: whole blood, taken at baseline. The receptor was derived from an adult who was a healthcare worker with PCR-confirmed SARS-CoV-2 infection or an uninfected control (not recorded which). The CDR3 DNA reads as TGTGCCAGCAGCTTACCCTTCTTCGACAGGGACCCCTCCTACGAGCAGTACTTC. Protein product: CASSLPFFDRDPSYEQYF.